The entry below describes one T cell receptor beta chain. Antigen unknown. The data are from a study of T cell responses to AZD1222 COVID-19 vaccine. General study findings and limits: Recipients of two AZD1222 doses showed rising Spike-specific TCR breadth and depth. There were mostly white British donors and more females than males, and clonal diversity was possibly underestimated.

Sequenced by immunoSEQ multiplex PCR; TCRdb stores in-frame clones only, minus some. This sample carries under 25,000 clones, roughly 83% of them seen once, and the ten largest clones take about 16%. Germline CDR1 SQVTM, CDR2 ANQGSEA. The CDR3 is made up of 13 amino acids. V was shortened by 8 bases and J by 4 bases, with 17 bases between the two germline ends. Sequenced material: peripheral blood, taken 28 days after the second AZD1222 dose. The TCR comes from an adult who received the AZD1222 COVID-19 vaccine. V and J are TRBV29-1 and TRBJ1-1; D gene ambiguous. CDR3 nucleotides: TGCAGCTTCCGGCCCGGGATTGGCACTGAAGCTTTCTTT. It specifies CSFRPGIGTEAFF. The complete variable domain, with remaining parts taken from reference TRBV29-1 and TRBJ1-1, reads SAVISQKPSRDICQRGTSLTIQCQVDSQVTMMFWYRQQPGQSLTLIATANQGSEATYESGFVIDKFPISRPNLTFSTLTVSNMSPEDSSIYLCSFRPGIGTEAFFGQGTRLTVV.